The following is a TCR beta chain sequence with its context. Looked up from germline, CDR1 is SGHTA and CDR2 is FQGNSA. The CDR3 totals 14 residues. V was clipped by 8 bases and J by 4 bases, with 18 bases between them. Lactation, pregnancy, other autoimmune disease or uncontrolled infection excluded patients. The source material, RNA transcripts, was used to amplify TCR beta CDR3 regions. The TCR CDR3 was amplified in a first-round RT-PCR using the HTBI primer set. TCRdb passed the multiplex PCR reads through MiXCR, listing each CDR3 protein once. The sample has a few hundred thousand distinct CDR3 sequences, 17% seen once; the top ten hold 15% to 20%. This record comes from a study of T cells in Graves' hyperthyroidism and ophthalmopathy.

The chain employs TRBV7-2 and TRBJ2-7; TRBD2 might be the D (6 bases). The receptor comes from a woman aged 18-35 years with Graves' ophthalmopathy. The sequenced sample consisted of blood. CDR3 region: CASGGTPLWYEQYF. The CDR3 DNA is TGTGCCAGCGGCGGGACCCCTCTCTGGTACGAGCAGTACTTC.